This T cell receptor (beta chain) is drawn from a study of OX40 agonist ivuxolimab in advanced cancers. The CDR3 loop spans 13 amino acids. J gave up 1 base and V 4 bases, and 1 base lay outside the gene matches. Germline loops: CDR1 SGHDT, CDR2 YYEEEE. A note on this clone: The antigen is unknown.

TCRdb keeps only in-frame clones here, not all; method: immunoSEQ multiplex PCR. The table lists 40,000 to 50,000 clones, approximately 80% of them singletons. General study findings and limits: Compared with others, partial responders at 0.1-3.0 mg/kg displayed clonal expansion among the lowest.

Sequences were derived from CD4+ or CD8+ T cells sorted from blood, sampled in a trial of the OX40 agonist ivuxolimab. This clonotype originated in an adult with an advanced solid tumor such as melanoma, head and neck, liver or kidney cancer. The chain has TRBV5-6 and TRBJ2-7, with 8 bases matching TRBD2. CDR3 in DNA: TGTGCCAGCAGCCGGGGGGGATCCTACGAGCAGTACTTC. Protein sequence: CASSRGGSYEQYF. Full variable domain (missing parts from reference TRBV5-6 and TRBJ2-7): DAGVTQSPTHLIKTRGQQVTLRCSPKSGHDTVSWYQQALGQGPQFIFQYYEEEERQRGNFPDRFSGHQFPNYSSELNVNALLLGDSALYLCASSRGGSYEQYFGPGTRLTVT.